This TCR beta chain was recorded in a study of control samples from healthy donors and cancer patients. Assay: immunoSEQ multiplex PCR; the TCRdb copy retains only in-frame clones and omits some. Of more than 110,000 clones in the sample, 92% were seen once. V shed 5 bases and J 3 bases; nucleotides not matched to a gene: 17. The CDR3 has 19 residues. Per the germline V gene, CDR1 is SNHLY and CDR2 is FYNNEI. This clone was observed once. The sequenced sample was blood. This chain uses TRBV2 with TRBJ2-2, with 8 bases aligning to TRBD2. The clonotype was recovered from a young man in good health. The CDR3 bases are TGTGCCAGCAGTTTTGGCACACTCGGGGTAGCGGGACACACCGGGGAGCTGTTTTTT. It yields the protein CASSFGTLGVAGHTGELFF.